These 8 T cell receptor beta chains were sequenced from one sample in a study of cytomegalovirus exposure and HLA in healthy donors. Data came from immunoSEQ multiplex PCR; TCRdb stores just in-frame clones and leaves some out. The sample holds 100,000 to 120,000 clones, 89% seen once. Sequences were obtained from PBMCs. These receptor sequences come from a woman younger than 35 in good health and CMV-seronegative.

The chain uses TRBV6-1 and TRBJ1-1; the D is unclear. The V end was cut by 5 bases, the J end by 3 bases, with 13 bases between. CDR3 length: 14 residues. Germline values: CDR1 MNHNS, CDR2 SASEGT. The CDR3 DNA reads TGTGCCAGCAGTATCGTTGAGGGCTACACTGAAGCTTTCTTT. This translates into CASSIVEGYTEAFF.

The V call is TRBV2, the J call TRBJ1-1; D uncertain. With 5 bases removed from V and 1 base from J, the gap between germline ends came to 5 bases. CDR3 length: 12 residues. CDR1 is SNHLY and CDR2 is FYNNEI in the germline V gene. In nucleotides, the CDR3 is TGTGCCAGCAGTTGGAGGAACACTGAAGCTTTCTTT. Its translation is CASSWRNTEAFF.

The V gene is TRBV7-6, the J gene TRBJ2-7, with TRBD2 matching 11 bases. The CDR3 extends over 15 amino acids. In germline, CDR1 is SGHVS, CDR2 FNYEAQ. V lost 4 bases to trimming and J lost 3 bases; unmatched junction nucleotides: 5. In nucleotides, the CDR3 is TGTGCCAGCAGCTCGCCGGGACTAGCGGTCTACGAGCAGTACTTC. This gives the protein CASSSPGLAVYEQYF.

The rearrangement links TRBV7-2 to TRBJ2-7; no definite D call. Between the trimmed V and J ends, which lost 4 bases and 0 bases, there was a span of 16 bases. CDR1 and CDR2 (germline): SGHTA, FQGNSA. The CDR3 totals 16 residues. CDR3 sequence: CASSSSGLRSSYEQYF. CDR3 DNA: TGTGCCAGCAGCTCCTCGGGTCTTCGAAGCTCCTACGAGCAGTACTTC.

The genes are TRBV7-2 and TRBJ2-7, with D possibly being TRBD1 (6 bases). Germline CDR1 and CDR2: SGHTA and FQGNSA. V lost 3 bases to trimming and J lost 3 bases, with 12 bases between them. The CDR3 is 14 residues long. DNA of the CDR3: TGTGCCAGCAGCTTCAACAGGGCTAGCTACGAGCAGTACTTC. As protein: CASSFNRASYEQYF.

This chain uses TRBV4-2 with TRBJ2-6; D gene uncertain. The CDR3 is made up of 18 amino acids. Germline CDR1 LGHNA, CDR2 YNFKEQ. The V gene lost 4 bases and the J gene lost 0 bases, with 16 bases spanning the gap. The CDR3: CASSLRPGESSGANVLTF. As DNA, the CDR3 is TGTGCCAGCAGCCTACGACCGGGTGAGAGCTCTGGGGCCAACGTCCTGACTTTC.

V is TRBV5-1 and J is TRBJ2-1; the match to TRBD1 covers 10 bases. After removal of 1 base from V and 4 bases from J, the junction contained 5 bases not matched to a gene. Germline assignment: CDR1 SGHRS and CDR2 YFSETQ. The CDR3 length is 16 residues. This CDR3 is CASSLWGQGRYNEQFF. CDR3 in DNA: TGCGCCAGCAGCTTGTGGGGACAGGGGAGATACAATGAGCAGTTCTTC.

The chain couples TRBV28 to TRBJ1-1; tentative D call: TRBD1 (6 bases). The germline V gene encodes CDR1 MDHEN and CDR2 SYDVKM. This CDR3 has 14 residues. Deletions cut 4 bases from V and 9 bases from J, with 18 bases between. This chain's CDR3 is CASSSTDTGLKAFF. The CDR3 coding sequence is TGTGCCAGCAGTTCCACAGACACAGGGCTGAAAGCTTTCTTT.